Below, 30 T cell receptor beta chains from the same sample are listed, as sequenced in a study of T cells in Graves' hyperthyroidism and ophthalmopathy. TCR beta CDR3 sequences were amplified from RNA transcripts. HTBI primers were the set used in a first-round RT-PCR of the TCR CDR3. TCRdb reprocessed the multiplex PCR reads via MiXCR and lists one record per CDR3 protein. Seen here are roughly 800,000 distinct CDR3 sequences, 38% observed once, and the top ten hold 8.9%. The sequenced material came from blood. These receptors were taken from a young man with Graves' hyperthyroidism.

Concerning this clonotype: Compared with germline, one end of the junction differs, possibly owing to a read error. This CDR3 reads CASGGLAGLDEQYF. In DNA, the CDR3 is TGCGCCAGCGGCGGACTAGCGGGATTGGACGAGCAGTACTTC. The V call is TRBV7-2, the J call TRBJ2-7, with TRBD2 matching over 12 bases. Germline CDR1 reads SGHTA; CDR2 reads FQGNSA. This CDR3 contains 14 residues.

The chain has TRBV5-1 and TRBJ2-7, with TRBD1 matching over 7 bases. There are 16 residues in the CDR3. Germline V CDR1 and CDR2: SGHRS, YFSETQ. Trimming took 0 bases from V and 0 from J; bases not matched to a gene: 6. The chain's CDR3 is CASSLAGTESSYEQYF. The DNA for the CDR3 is TGCGCCAGCAGCTTGGCCGGGACAGAGAGCTCCTACGAGCAGTACTTC. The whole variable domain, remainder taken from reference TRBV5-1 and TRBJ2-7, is KAGVTQTPRYLIKTRGQQVTLSCSPISGHRSVSWYQQTPGQGLQFLFEYFSETQRNKGNFPGRFSGRQFSNSRSEMNVSTLELGDSALYLCASSLAGTESSYEQYFGPGTRLTVT.

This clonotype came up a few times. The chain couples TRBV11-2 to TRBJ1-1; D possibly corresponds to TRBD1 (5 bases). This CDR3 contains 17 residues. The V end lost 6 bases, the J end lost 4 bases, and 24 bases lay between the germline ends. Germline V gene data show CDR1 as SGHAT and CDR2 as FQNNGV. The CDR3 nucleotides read TGTGCCAGCAGGGCGGGACCCAGGGCCTACCAGGGCACTGAAGCTTTCTTT. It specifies CASRAGPRAYQGTEAFF.

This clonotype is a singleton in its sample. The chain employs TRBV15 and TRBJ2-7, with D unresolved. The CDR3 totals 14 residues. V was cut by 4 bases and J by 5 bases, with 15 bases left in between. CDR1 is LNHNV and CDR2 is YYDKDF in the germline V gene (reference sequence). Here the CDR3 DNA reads TGTGCCACCAGCAAACGCTTTGGGGTCAACGAGCAGTACTTC. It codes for CATSKRFGVNEQYF.

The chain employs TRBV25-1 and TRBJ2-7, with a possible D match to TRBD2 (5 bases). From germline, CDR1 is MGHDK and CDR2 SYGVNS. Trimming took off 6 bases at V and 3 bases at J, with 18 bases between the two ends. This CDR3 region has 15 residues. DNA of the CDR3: TGTGCCAGCAGGCCGGACTCATACGCCCTCTACGAGCAGTACTTC. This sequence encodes CASRPDSYALYEQYF.

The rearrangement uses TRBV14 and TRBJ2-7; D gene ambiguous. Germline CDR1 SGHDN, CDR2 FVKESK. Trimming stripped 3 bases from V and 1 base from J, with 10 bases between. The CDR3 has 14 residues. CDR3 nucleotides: TGTGCCAGCAGCCAGGTCTGGCAGTCCTACGAGCAGTACTTC. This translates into CASSQVWQSYEQYF.

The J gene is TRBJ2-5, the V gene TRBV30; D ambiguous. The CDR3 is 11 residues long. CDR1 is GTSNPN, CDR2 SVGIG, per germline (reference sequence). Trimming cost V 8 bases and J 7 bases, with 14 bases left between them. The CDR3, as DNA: TGTGCCGGGCAGGAGCAGGCGACCCAGTACTTC. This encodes CAGQEQATQYF.

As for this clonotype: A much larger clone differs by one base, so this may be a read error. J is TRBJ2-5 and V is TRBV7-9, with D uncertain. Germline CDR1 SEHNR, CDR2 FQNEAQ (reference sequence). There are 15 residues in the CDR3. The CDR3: CASSLTRQVQEAQYF. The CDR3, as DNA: TGTGCCAGCAGCTTAACGAGGCAGGTTCAAGAGGCCCAGTACTTC.

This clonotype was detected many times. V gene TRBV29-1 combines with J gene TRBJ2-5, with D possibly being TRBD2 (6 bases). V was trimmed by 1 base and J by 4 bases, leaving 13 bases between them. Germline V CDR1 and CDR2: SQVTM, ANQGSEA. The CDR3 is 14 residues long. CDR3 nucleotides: TGCAGCGTTGAAGGTGGCGGGGTGGTAGAGACCCAGTACTTC. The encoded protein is CSVEGGGVVETQYF.

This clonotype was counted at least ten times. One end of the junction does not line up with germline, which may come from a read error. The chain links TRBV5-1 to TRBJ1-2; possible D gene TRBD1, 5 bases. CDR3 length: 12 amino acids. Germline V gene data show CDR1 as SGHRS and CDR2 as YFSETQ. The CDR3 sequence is CASSLGDYGYTF. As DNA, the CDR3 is TGTGCCAGCAGCTTAGGGGACTATGGCTACACCTTC.

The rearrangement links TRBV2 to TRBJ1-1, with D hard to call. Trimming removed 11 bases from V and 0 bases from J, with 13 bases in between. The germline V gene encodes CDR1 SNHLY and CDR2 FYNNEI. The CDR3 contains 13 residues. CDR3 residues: CAASGSMNTEAFF. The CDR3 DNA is TGTGCCGCCTCCGGATCCATGAACACTGAAGCTTTCTTT.

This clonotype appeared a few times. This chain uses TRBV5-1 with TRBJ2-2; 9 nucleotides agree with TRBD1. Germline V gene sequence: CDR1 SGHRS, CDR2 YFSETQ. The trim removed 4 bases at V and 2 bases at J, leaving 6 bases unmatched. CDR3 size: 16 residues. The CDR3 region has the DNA TGCGCCAGCAGCCCCGACAGGGGGATCAACACCGGGGAGCTGTTTTTT. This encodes CASSPDRGINTGELFF.

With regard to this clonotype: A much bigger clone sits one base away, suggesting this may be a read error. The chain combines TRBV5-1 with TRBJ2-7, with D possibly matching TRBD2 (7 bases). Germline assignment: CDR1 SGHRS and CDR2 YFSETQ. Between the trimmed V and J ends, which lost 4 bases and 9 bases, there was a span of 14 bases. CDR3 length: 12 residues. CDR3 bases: TGCGCCAGCAGCGGGGGGGCAAACGCGCAGTACTTC. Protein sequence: CASSGGANAQYF.

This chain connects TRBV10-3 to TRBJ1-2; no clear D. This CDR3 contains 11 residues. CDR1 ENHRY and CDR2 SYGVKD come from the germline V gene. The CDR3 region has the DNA TGTGCTAGTCCCACGGCCTATGGCTACACCTTC. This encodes CASPTAYGYTF.

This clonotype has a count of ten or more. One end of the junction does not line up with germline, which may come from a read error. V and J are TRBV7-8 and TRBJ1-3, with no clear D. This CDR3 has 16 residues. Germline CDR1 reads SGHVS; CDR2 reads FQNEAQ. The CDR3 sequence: CASILPNSASGNTIYF. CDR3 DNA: TGTGCCAGCATCTTACCCAACAGTGCCTCTGGAAACACCATATATTTT.

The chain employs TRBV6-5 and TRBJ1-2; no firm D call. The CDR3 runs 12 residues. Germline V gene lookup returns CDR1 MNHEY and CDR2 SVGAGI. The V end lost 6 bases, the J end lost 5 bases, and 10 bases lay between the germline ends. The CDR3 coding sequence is TGTGCCAGCAGCTCAAGGGAGTATGGCTACACCTTC. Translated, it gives CASSSREYGYTF.

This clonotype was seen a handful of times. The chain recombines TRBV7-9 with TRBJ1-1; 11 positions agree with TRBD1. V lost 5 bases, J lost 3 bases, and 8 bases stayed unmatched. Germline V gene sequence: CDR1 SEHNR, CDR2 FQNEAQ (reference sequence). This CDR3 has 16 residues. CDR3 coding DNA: TGTGCCAGCAGCCGGACAGGGGGCGTAGGGGACACTGAAGCTTTCTTT. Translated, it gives CASSRTGGVGDTEAFF.

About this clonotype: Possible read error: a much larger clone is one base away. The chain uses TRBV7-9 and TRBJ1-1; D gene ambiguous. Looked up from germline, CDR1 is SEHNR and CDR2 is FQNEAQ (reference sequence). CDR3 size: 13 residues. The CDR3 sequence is CASRLGRNTESFF. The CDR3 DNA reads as TGCGCCAGCAGATTGGGCAGGAACACTGAATCTTTCTTT. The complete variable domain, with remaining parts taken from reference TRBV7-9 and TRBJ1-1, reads DTGVSQNPRHKITKRGQNVTFRCDPISEHNRLYWYRQTLGQGPEFLTYFQNEAQLEKSRLLSDRFSAERPKGSFSTLEIQRTEQGDSAMYLCASRLGRNTESFFGQGTRLTVV.

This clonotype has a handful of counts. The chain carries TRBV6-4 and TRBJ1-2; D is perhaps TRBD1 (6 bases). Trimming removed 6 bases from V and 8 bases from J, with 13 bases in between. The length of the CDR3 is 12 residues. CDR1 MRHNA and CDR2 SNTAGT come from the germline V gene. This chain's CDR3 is CASSATGTGYTF. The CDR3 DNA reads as TGTGCCAGCAGCGCCACAGGGACCGGCTACACCTTC.

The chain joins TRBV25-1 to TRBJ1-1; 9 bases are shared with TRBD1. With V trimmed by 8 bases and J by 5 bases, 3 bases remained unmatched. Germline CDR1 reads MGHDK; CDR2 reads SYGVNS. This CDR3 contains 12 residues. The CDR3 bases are TGTGCCAGCGGGACAGGGAAAACTGAAGCTTTCTTT. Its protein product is CASGTGKTEAFF.

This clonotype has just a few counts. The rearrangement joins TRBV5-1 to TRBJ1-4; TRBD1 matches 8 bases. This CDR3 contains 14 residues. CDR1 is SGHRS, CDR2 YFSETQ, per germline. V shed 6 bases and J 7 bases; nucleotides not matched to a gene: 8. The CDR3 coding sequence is TGCGCCAGCAAAACCCACGGACAGGGTGAAAAACTGTTTTTT. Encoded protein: CASKTHGQGEKLFF.

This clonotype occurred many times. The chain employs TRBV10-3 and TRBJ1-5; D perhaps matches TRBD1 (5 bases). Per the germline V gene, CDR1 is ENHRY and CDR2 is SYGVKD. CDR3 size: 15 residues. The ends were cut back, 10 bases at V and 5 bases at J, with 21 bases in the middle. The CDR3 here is CASSGTLGFDQPQHF. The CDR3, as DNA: TGTGCCAGCAGCGGGACTCTAGGGTTCGATCAGCCCCAGCATTTT.

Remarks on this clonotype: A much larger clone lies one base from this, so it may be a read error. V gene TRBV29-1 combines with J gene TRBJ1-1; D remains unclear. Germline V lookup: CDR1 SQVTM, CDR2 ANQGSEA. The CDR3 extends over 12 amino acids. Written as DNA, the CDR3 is TGCAGCGTTGAAGAGGGTCGTCCAGAAGCTTCCTTT. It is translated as CSVEEGRPEASF.

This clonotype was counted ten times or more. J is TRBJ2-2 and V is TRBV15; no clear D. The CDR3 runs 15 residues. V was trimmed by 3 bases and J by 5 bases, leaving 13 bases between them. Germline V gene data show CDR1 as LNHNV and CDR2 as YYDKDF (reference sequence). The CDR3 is CATSSAESATGELFF. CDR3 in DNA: TGTGCCACCAGCAGCGCCGAGTCGGCAACCGGGGAGCTGTTTTTT.

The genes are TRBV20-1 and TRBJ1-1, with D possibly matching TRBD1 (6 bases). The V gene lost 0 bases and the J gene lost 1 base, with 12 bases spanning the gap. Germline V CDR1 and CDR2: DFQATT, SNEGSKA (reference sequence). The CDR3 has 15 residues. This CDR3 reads CSARDRGAENTEAFF. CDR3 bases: TGCAGTGCTAGAGATCGGGGGGCCGAGAACACTGAAGCTTTCTTT.

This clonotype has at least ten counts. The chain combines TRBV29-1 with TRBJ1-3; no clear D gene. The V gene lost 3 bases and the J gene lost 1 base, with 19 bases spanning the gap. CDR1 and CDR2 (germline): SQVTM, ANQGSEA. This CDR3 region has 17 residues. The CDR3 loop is CSVESSPAGFSGNTIYF. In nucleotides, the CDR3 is TGCAGCGTTGAGTCGTCTCCGGCGGGATTTTCTGGAAACACCATATATTTT. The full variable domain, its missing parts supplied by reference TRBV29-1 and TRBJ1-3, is SAVISQKPSRDICQRGTSLTIQCQVDSQVTMMFWYRQQPGQSLTLIATANQGSEATYESGFVIDKFPISRPNLTFSTLTVSNMSPEDSSIYLCSVESSPAGFSGNTIYFGEGSWLTVV.

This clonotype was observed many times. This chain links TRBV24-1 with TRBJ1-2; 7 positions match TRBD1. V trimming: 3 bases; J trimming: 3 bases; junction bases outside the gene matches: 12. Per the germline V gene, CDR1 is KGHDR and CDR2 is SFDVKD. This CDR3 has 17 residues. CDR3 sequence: CATSDQERAGGDYGYTF. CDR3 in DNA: TGTGCCACCAGTGATCAGGAGAGGGCAGGGGGTGACTATGGCTACACCTTC.

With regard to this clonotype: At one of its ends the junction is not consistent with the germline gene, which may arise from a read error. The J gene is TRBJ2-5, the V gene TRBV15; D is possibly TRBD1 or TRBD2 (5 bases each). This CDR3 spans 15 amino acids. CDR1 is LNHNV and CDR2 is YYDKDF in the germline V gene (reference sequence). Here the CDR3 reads CAASRDGDGEETQYF. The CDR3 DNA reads TGTGCCGCCAGCAGGGATGGGGACGGTGAGGAGACCCAGTACTTC.

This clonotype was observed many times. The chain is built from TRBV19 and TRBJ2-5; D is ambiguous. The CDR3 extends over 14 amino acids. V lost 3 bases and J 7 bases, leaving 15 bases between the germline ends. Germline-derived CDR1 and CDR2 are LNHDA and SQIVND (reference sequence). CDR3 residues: CASSMGSSSGTQYF. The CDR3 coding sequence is TGTGCCAGTAGTATGGGCTCGTCCTCGGGGACCCAGTACTTC. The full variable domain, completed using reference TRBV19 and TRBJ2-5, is DGGITQSPKYLFRKEGQNVTLSCEQNLNHDAMYWYRQDPGQGLRLIYYSQIVNDFQKGDIAEGYSVSREKKESFPLTVTSAQKNPTAFYLCASSMGSSSGTQYFGPGTRLLVL.

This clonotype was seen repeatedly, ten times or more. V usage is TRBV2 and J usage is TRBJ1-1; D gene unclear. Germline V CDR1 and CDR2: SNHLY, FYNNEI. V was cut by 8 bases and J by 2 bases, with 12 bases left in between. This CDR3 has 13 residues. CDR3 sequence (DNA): TGTGCCAGCCGCTTAAGGGCAAACACTGAAGCTTTCTTT. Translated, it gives CASRLRANTEAFF. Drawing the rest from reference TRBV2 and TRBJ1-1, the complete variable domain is EPEVTQTPSHQVTQMGQEVILRCVPISNHLYFYWYRQILGQKVEFLVSFYNNEISEKSEIFDDQFSVERPDGSNFTLKIRSTKLEDSAMYFCASRLRANTEAFFGQGTRLTVV.